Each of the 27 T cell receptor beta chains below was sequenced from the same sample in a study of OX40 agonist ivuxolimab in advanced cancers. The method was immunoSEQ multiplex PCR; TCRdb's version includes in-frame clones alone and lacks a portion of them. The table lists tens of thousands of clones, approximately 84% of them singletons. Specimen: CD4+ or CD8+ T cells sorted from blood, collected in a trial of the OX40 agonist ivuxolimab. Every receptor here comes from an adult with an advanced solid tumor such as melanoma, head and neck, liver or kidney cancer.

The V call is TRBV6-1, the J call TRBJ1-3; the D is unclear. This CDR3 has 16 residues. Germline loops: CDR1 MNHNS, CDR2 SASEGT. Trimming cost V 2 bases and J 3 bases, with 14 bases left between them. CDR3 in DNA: TGTGCCAGCAGTGAATGGGTACAAGAAAGTGGAAACACCATATATTTT. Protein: CASSEWVQESGNTIYF.

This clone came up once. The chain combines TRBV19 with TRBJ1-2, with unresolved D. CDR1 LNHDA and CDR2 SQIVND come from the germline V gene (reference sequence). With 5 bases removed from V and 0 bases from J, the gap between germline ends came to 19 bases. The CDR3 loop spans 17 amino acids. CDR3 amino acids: CASSAWTGDEANYGYTF. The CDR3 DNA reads TGTGCCAGTAGTGCCTGGACGGGCGATGAAGCTAACTATGGCTACACCTTC.

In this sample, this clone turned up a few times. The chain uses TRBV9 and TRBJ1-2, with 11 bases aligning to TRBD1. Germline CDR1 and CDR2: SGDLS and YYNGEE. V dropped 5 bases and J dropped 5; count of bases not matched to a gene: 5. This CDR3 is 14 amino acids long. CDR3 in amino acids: CASRQGQGAYGYTF. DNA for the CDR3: TGTGCCAGCAGGCAAGGACAGGGGGCGTATGGCTACACCTTC.

Here the CDR3 reads CASSVTSGSGDTQYF. CDR3 nucleotide sequence: TGCGCCAGCAGCGTGACTAGCGGGAGTGGTGATACGCAGTATTTT. V and J are TRBV5-1 and TRBJ2-3, with 12 positions matching TRBD2. This CDR3 has 15 residues. Trimming at V came to 4 bases and at J to 6 bases, leaving 6 bases not matched to a gene. Germline V gives CDR1 SGHRS, CDR2 YFSETQ.

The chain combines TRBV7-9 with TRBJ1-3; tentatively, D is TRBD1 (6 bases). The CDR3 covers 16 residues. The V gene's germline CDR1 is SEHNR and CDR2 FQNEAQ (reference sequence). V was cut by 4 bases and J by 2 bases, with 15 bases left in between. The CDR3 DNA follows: TGTGCCAGCAGCTCGTTCCTAACAGGGACTGGAAACACCATATATTTT. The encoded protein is CASSSFLTGTGNTIYF.

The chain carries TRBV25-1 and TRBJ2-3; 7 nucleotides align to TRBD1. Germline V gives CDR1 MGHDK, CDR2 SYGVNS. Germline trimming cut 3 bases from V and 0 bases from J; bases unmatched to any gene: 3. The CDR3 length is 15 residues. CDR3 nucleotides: TGTGCCAGCAGTGATCCGGGACAGAGCACAGATACGCAGTATTTT. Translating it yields CASSDPGQSTDTQYF.

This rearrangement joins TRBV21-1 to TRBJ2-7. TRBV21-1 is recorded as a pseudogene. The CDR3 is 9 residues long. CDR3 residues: CASSKEQYF. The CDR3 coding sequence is TGTGCCAGCAGCAAAGAGCAGTACTTC.

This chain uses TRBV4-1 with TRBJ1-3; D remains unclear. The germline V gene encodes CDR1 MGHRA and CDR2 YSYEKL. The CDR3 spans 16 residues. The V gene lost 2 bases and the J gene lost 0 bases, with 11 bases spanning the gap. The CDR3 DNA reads TGCGCCAGCAGCCAATTGGAGATGCCCTCTGGAAACACCATATATTTT. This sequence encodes CASSQLEMPSGNTIYF.

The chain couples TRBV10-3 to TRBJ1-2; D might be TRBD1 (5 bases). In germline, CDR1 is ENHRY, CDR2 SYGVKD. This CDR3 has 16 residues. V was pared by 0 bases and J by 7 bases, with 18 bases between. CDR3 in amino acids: CAISESGRASGAGYTF. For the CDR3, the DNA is TGTGCCATCAGTGAGTCAGGCAGGGCTTCCGGTGCTGGCTACACCTTC.

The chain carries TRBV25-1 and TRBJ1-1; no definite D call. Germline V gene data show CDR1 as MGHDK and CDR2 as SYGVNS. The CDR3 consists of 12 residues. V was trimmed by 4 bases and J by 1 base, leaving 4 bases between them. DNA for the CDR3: TGTGCCAGCAGTGCGGCGAACACTGAAGCTTTCTTT. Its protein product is CASSAANTEAFF.

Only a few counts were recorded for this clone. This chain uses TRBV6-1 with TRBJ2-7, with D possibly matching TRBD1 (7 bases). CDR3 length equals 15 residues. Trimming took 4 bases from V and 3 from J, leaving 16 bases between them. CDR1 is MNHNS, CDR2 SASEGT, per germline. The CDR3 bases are TGTGCCAGCAGTGCCCGGACAGGCGGGATCTACGAGCAGTACTTC. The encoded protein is CASSARTGGIYEQYF.

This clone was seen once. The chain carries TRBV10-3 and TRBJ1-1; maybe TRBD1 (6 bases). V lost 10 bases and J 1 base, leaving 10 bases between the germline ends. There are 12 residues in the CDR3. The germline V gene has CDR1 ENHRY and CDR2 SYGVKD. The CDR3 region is CATGDGNTEAFF. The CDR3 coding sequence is TGTGCCACAGGGGACGGGAACACTGAAGCTTTCTTT.

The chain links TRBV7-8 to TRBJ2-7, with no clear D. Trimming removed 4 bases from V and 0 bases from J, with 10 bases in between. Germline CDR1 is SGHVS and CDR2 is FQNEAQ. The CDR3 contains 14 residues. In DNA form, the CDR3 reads TGTGCCAGCAGCTCCTCGACGGCCTCCTACGAGCAGTACTTC. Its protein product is CASSSSTASYEQYF.

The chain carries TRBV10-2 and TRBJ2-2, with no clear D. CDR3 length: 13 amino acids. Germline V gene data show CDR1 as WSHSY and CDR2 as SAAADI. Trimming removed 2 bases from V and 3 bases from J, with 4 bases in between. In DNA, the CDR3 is TGCGCCAGCAGTGAGCGGGACACCGGGGAGCTGTTTTTT. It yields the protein CASSERDTGELFF.

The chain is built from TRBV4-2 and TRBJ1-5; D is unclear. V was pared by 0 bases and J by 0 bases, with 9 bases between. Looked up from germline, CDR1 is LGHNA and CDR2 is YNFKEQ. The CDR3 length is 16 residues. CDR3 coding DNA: TGTGCCAGCAGCCAAGAGTCGCAGCCTAGCAATCAGCCCCAGCATTTT. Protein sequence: CASSQESQPSNQPQHF.

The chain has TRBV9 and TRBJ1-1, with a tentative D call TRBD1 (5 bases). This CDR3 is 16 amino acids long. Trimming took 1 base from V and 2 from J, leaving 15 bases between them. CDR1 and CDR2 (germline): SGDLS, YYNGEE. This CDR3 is CASSVYEGSRNTEAFF. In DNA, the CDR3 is TGTGCCAGCAGCGTATATGAGGGGTCCCGAAACACTGAAGCTTTCTTT.

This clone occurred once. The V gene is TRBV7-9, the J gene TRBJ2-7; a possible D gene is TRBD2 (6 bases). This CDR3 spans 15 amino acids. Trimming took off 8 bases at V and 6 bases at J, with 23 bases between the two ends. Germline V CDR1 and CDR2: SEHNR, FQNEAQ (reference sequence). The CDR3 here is CASLPRGLARAEQYF. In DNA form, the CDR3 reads TGTGCCAGCCTCCCCCGTGGGCTAGCGCGGGCCGAGCAGTACTTC. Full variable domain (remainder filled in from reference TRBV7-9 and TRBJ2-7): DTGVSQNPRHKITKRGQNVTFRCDPISEHNRLYWYRQTLGQGPEFLTYFQNEAQLEKSRLLSDRFSAERPKGSFSTLEIQRTEQGDSAMYLCASLPRGLARAEQYFGPGTRLTVT.

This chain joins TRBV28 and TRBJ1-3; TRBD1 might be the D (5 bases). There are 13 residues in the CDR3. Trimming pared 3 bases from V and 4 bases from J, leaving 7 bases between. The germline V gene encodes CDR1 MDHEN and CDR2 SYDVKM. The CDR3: CASSFRVGNTIYF. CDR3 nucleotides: TGTGCCAGCAGTTTCAGGGTCGGAAACACCATATATTTT.

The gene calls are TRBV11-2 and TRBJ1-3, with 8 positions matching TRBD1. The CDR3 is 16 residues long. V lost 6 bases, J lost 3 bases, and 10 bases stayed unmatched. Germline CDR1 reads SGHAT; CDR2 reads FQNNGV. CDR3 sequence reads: CASRGAGRGHGNTIYF. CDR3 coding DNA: TGTGCCAGCAGGGGGGCTGGCAGGGGGCATGGAAACACCATATATTTT.

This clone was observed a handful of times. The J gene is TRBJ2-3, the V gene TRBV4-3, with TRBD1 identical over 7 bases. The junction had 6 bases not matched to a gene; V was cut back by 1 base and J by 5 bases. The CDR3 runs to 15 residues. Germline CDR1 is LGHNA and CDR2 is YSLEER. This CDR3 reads CASSQGGSGGDTQYF. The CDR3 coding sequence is TGCGCCAGCAGCCAAGGGGGGTCAGGGGGAGATACGCAGTATTTT.

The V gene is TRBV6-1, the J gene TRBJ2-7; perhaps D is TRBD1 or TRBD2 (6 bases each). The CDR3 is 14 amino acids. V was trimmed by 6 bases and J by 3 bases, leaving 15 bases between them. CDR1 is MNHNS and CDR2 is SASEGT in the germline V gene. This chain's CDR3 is CASRPGGRDYEQYF. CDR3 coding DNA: TGTGCCAGCAGGCCCGGGGGCCGGGACTACGAGCAGTACTTC.

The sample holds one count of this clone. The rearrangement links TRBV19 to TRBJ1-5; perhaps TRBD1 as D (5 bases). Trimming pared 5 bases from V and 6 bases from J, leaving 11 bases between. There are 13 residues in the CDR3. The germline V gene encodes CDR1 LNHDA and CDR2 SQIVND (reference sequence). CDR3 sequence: CASSYGAGQPQHF. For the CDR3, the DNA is TGTGCCAGTAGTTATGGGGCAGGTCAGCCCCAGCATTTT.

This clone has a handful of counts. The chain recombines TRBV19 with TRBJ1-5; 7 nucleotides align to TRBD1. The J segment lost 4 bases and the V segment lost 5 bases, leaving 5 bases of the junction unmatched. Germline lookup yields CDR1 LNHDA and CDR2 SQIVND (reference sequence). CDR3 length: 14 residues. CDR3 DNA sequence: TGTGCCAGTAGTCAGGGACAGAAAAATCAGCCCCAGCATTTT. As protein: CASSQGQKNQPQHF. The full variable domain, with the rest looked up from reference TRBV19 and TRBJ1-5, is DGGITQSPKYLFRKEGQNVTLSCEQNLNHDAMYWYRQDPGQGLRLIYYSQIVNDFQKGDIAEGYSVSREKKESFPLTVTSAQKNPTAFYLCASSQGQKNQPQHFGDGTRLSIL.

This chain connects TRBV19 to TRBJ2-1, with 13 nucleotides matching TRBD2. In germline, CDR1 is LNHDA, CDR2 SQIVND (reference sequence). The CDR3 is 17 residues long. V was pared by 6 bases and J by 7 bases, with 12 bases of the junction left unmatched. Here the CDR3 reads CASRGTSGESWGNEQFF. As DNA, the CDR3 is TGTGCCAGTAGAGGGACTAGCGGGGAGAGTTGGGGAAATGAGCAGTTCTTC.

CDR3 sequence reads: CASSPAGTDVNYGYTF. The DNA of the CDR3 is TGTGCCAGCTCACCAGCGGGGACAGACGTTAACTATGGCTACACCTTC. The chain links TRBV18 to TRBJ1-2, with 7 bases fitting TRBD1. J was trimmed by 1 base and V by 2 bases; bases with no gene match: 7. Per the germline V gene, CDR1 is KGHSH and CDR2 is LQKENI. The CDR3 contains 16 residues.

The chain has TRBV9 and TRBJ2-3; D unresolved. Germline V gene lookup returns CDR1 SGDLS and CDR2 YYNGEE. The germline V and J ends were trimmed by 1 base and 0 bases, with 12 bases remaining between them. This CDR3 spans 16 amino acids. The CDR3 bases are TGTGCCAGCAGCGTAACTCTCCAGCAGAGCACAGATACGCAGTATTTT. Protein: CASSVTLQQSTDTQYF.

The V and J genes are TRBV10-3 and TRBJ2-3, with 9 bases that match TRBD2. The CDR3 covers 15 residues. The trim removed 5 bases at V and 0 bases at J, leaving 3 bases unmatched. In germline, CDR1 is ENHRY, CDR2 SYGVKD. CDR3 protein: CAISFTSGSTDTQYF. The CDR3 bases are TGTGCCATCAGTTTCACTAGCGGGAGCACAGATACGCAGTATTTT.